This paragraph reports one T cell receptor beta chain. Its antigen is unknown. These data come from a study of CD8 T cells in Susac syndrome. Study results and limitations: Repertoires of Susac syndrome CD4+ T cells lacked clonal expansion.

The RNA, about 0.5 to 1 ug, was put through reverse transcription using random hexamers. TCRdb re-analysed the immunoSEQ multiplex PCR reads in MiXCR, keeping a single row per CDR3 protein. The repertoire holds 150,000 to 180,000 distinct CDR3 sequences, with roughly 95% as singletons. Trimming cost V 4 bases and J 6 bases; bases outside gene matches: 5. This CDR3 is 12 amino acids long. Germline-derived CDR1 and CDR2 are DFQATT and SNEGSKA (reference sequence). The chain has TRBV20-1 and TRBJ1-1, with 7 bases fitting TRBD1. Material: CD4+ T cells from PBMCs. The receptor was isolated from a human donor with Susac syndrome. For the CDR3, the DNA is TGCAGTGCTATTGACAGGGTGCCTGAAGCTTTCTTT. It encodes CSAIDRVPEAFF.